This entry features one T cell receptor beta chain sequence. Its antigen has not been determined. Base qualities are not at hand, and no much larger clone is one base apart. Genomic DNA was used as template for profiling of TCR beta VDJ combinations and CDR3 sequences. TCR repertoire sequencing was run on an Illumina HiSeq 2000. On the study's bioinformatics: TRBV/TRBJ rearrangement plots, CDR3 size and DJ length profiles, and Simpson's diversity index were used to assess repertoires. The immunodominant clone was defined as the most abundant DNA sequence in deep sequencing data. CDR3 amino acid sequences were checked for sharing between subjects and were compared against published repertoires and the VDJdb database. TCRdb handled the public reads itself, with Q25 trimming in fastp and clone calling in MiXCR, and kept productive beta chains. Each record represents a unique CDR3 protein, reported with the most common genes and DNA among its rows. V and J calls and clone size were set by TCRdb, not the authors. This sample is represented by around 150,000 distinct CDR3 sequences; around two fifths of them were singletons. Together, the top ten hold 8% to 9.5% of the sample.

The data derive from a study of CD8+CD57+ T cells in acquired aplastic anemia (dated by TCRdb to about 2018). The study in broad terms: On average, sorted CD4+ and CD8+ cells yielded around 3.5 ug of extracted DNA, with a range of roughly 0.17 to 27.4 ug. An average of roughly 9.8 million reads for CD4+ cells and approximately 12 million reads for CD8+ cells was obtained from healthy donor samples.

TCR repertoires of sorted CD4+ and CD8+ blood T cells from severe aplastic anemia patients and healthy subjects were deep-sequenced in the study. Ficoll-Paque density gradient centrifugation was used to isolate peripheral blood mononuclear cells. Before DNA was extracted, CD4+ and CD8+ T cells were sorted using either FACS or magnetic beads. The research as a whole found: No significant difference in CD8+ Simpson's diversity was found between patients and healthy controls (P=0.060). About 28 CD8+ CDR3 sequences were found in both patients and controls but appeared to be highly expressed in patients and within the immunodominant clones of the patients.

What was sequenced was sorted CD4+, CD8+, or CD8+CD57+ T cells (not recorded which) from PBMCs. The receptor was isolated from a human donor in good health, serving as a control.

The DNA sequence is given as TGTGCCACCAGCACCGTTACCGGGACGGGCTACACTGAAGCTTTCTTT. It translates to CATSTVTGTGYTEAFF. The chain is assembled from TRBV15 and TRBJ1-1, and TRBD1 may be the D gene, going by 5 matching bases. The germline V gene (reference sequence) yields LNHNV for CDR1 and YYDKDF for CDR2. V is cut by 4 bases and J by 3 bases, and the space between the germline ends is 18 bases. The CDR3, from cysteine to phenylalanine, totals 16 residues. The entry retains the CDR3 DNA only, 48 bases that are in frame from base 1. The entire variable domain, with the stretches around the CDR3 drawn from the reference TRBV15 and TRBJ1-1 proteins, is DAMVIQNPRYQVTQFGKPVTLSCSQTLNHNVMYWYQQKSSQAPKLLFHYYDKDFNNEADTPDNFQSRRPNTSFCFLDIRSPGLGDTAMYLCATSTVTGTGYTEAFFGQGTRLTVV.